The rows below give T cell receptor beta chains drawn from one sample of a study of T cells expressing NK-cell markers. TCRdb re-called the 5' RACE reads; every CDR3 protein appears as one record, without DNA. The table gives about 550,000 distinct CDR3 sequences; the top ten clones make up about 3.6% of it. What was sequenced was blood T cells: a sorted CD56 or NKG2C T cell subset, CD4+ or CD8+ T cells, or bulk PBMC T cells (not recorded which). The receptors stem from a young man in good health. The CDR3 runs from the conserved cysteine through the conserved F or W. Each record gives: J gene, V gene, CDR3 protein.

j_gene: TRBJ1-1
v_gene: TRBV7-9
CDR3aa: CASSSPARDTEAFF

j_gene: TRBJ2-2
v_gene: TRBV12-3/TRBV12-4
CDR3aa: CASSLSSWSGELFF

j_gene: TRBJ1-1
v_gene: TRBV27
CDR3aa: CASRGMGQGYANTEAFF

j_gene: TRBJ2-1
v_gene: TRBV12-3/TRBV12-4
CDR3aa: CASSGPHGGNEQFF

j_gene: TRBJ2-1
v_gene: TRBV20-1
CDR3aa: CSARSNPGQGVRFF

j_gene: TRBJ2-1
v_gene: TRBV12-3/TRBV12-4
CDR3aa: CASSSRQNNEQFF

j_gene: TRBJ2-3
v_gene: TRBV6-1
CDR3aa: CATRATDRFTDTQYF

j_gene: TRBJ1-4
v_gene: TRBV3-1
CDR3aa: CASSQDTVVNEKLFF

j_gene: TRBJ2-7
v_gene: TRBV7-2
CDR3aa: CASSLALDGGTYEQYF

j_gene: TRBJ1-1
v_gene: TRBV12-3/TRBV12-4
CDR3aa: CASSPRQGRLMNTEAFF

j_gene: TRBJ2-7
v_gene: TRBV4-3
CDR3aa: CASSQDRGTLYYEQYF

j_gene: TRBJ2-1
v_gene: TRBV6-2/TRBV6-3
CDR3aa: CASSYPGLAGDEQFF

j_gene: TRBJ2-3
v_gene: TRBV2
CDR3aa: CASTPQSSTDTQYF

j_gene: TRBJ2-7
v_gene: TRBV5-1
CDR3aa: CASSSGQGAYEQYF

j_gene: TRBJ2-5
v_gene: TRBV12-3/TRBV12-4
CDR3aa: CASRAEKTQYF

j_gene: TRBJ2-1
v_gene: TRBV10-3
CDR3aa: CATALTSSSYNEQFF

j_gene: TRBJ2-1
v_gene: TRBV5-1
CDR3aa: CASSLSGHLSNEQFF

j_gene: TRBJ1-5
v_gene: TRBV29-1
CDR3aa: CSVAGTDRNQPQHF

j_gene: TRBJ2-3
v_gene: TRBV6-1
CDR3aa: CASSSGQPEDTQYF

j_gene: TRBJ2-5
v_gene: TRBV5-1
CDR3aa: CASSTDRDGEETQYF

j_gene: TRBJ2-1
v_gene: TRBV24-1
CDR3aa: CATSDVGGQFF

j_gene: TRBJ2-1
v_gene: TRBV19
CDR3aa: CASRPDKWANEQFF

j_gene: TRBJ2-5
v_gene: TRBV27
CDR3aa: CASRARVRYQETQYF

j_gene: TRBJ2-5
v_gene: TRBV27
CDR3aa: CASSPGTSGIGETQYF

j_gene: TRBJ2-1
v_gene: TRBV25-1
CDR3aa: CASSEGVDRGYNEQFF

j_gene: TRBJ1-1
v_gene: TRBV19
CDR3aa: CASEDRWDTEAFF

j_gene: TRBJ2-5
v_gene: TRBV10-3
CDR3aa: CAINAGTRETQYF

j_gene: TRBJ2-1
v_gene: TRBV6-5
CDR3aa: CASSFVPGHDEQFF

j_gene: TRBJ2-1
v_gene: TRBV6-1
CDR3aa: CASTPGLTSSYNEQFF

j_gene: TRBJ2-3
v_gene: TRBV20-1
CDR3aa: CSARYGYGTDTQYF

j_gene: TRBJ2-5
v_gene: TRBV5-1
CDR3aa: CASSSGGQGRIGETQYF

j_gene: TRBJ2-1
v_gene: TRBV4-3
CDR3aa: CASSQDPRARSDEQFF

j_gene: TRBJ1-2
v_gene: TRBV10-3
CDR3aa: CAISERQITGYTF

j_gene: TRBJ2-6
v_gene: TRBV5-1
CDR3aa: CASSLQTGTSFSGANVLTF

j_gene: TRBJ2-7
v_gene: TRBV27
CDR3aa: CASSLGAGVEQYF

j_gene: TRBJ2-7
v_gene: TRBV20-1
CDR3aa: CSASGGLAGGIYEQYF

j_gene: TRBJ2-3
v_gene: TRBV5-5
CDR3aa: CASSLVLSGPTDTQYF

j_gene: TRBJ2-6
v_gene: TRBV12-3/TRBV12-4
CDR3aa: CASSRTGVISGANVLTF

j_gene: TRBJ2-3
v_gene: TRBV10-3
CDR3aa: CAISEPEGQISTDTQYF

j_gene: TRBJ2-3
v_gene: TRBV27
CDR3aa: CASSTSGGNPDTQYF

j_gene: TRBJ1-1
v_gene: TRBV2
CDR3aa: CASSEEGIPDAFF

j_gene: TRBJ2-5
v_gene: TRBV4-3
CDR3aa: CASSQEWQGGETQYF

j_gene: TRBJ2-7
v_gene: TRBV12-3/TRBV12-4
CDR3aa: CASSFSGGGLDEQYF

j_gene: TRBJ1-5
v_gene: TRBV12-3/TRBV12-4
CDR3aa: CASSSSGTGEGVGQPQHF

j_gene: TRBJ1-3
v_gene: TRBV12-3/TRBV12-4
CDR3aa: CASRPRANGNTIYF

j_gene: TRBJ2-2
v_gene: TRBV20-1
CDR3aa: CSARGPPGQGWTGELFF

j_gene: TRBJ2-1
v_gene: TRBV20-1
CDR3aa: CSARGPTPRGRNEQFF

j_gene: TRBJ2-7
v_gene: TRBV12-3/TRBV12-4
CDR3aa: CASSPRQGAHEQYF

j_gene: TRBJ1-2
v_gene: TRBV10-3
CDR3aa: CAISVRTYRNYGYTF

j_gene: TRBJ2-1
v_gene: TRBV9
CDR3aa: CASSDQPHRQGWSNEQFF

j_gene: TRBJ2-1
v_gene: TRBV5-1
CDR3aa: CASSFRGNQFIEQFF

j_gene: TRBJ2-3
v_gene: TRBV20-1
CDR3aa: CSATNSNHRGDHTQYF

j_gene: TRBJ2-1
v_gene: TRBV12-3/TRBV12-4
CDR3aa: CASSLVLGRGPRFF

j_gene: TRBJ1-6
v_gene: TRBV5-1
CDR3aa: CASSLDGTGPSPLHF

j_gene: TRBJ1-4
v_gene: TRBV6-2/TRBV6-3
CDR3aa: CASSYSGTATNEKLFF

j_gene: TRBJ2-3
v_gene: TRBV7-2
CDR3aa: CASSFSSGKDTQYF

j_gene: TRBJ2-2
v_gene: TRBV4-3
CDR3aa: CASSPGTSEYTGELFF

j_gene: TRBJ2-1
v_gene: TRBV7-2
CDR3aa: CASSLGTSLVYEQFF

j_gene: TRBJ2-3
v_gene: TRBV5-1
CDR3aa: CASSLEVSGRRKDTQYF

j_gene: TRBJ2-2
v_gene: TRBV6-1
CDR3aa: CASSPMTGITGELFF